The clone carrying this T cell receptor (beta chain) has just a few counts. No antigen is known for it. The ends were cut back, 4 bases at V and 1 base at J, with 13 bases in the middle. The CDR3 has 15 residues. Germline V gene data show CDR1 as SNHLY and CDR2 as FYNNEI. The TCR beta profiling, which covered VDJ combination and CDR3 sequence, was carried out using genomic DNA as the template. TCRdb re-analysed the reads in MiXCR, keeping a single row per CDR3 protein. This table has about 42,000 distinct CDR3 sequences, about two thirds appearing once. This record comes from a study of CD8+CD57+ T cells in acquired aplastic anemia. About the research overall: Sorted CD4+ and CD8+ cell DNA averaged approximately 3.2 ug. Healthy donors yielded some 10 million CD4+ cell reads on average. The study's findings and limits: Overlap between patients and controls comprised twenty-nine CD8+ CDR3 sequences.

The receptor comes from a human donor in good health, serving as a control. This rearrangement joins TRBV2 to TRBJ1-1; TRBD1 might be the D (6 bases). Sequencing was done on a sample of sorted CD4+, CD8+, or CD8+CD57+ T cells (not recorded which) from PBMCs. The CDR3 region is CASSGVGGANTEAFF. The CDR3 DNA is TGTGCCAGCAGTGGGGTGGGGGGGGCGAACACTGAAGCTTTCTTT. Full variable domain (missing parts from reference TRBV2 and TRBJ1-1): EPEVTQTPSHQVTQMGQEVILRCVPISNHLYFYWYRQILGQKVEFLVSFYNNEISEKSEIFDDQFSVERPDGSNFTLKIRSTKLEDSAMYFCASSGVGGANTEAFFGQGTRLTVV.